A selection of T cell receptor beta chains follows, all from one sample in a study of cytomegalovirus exposure and HLA in healthy donors. Sequencing was performed with immunoSEQ multiplex PCR; in TCRdb, only in-frame clones are kept and a portion is missing. This sample has over 200,000 clones, with almost 85% found just once. Sequencing was performed on PBMCs. Every receptor here comes from a woman aged 40 to 49 in good health and CMV-seronegative. Each CDR3 is given with its conserved first and last residue. A D gene is named only where the DNA matches it firmly. The size entry is marked missing in some rows and otherwise reads once, few, many or a size class.

d_call	v_call	clone_size	j_call	cdr3_nt	cdr3_aa
TRBD1	TRBV6-5	NA	TRBJ1-2	TGTGCCAGCAGTAGACAGGGTGCCGACTATGGCTACACCTTC	CASSRQGADYGYTF
NA	TRBV30	NA	TRBJ2-7	TGTGCCTGGAGGGGTACAGGGTCGTACGAGCAGTACTTC	CAWRGTGSYEQYF
TRBD2	TRBV30	NA	TRBJ2-5	TGTGCCTGGAGTGTACGGGGGGGCGGGGAGACCCAGTACTTC	CAWSVRGGGETQYF
TRBD1	TRBV7-7	NA	TRBJ2-5	TGTGCTAGCAGCTCGTCCCGGACAGGGGCAGAGACCCAGTACTTC	CASSSSRTGAETQYF
NA	TRBV7-9	once	TRBJ1-5	TGTGCCAGCAGGGGACTCAATCAGCCCCAGCATTTT	CASRGLNQPQHF
NA	TRBV11-2	NA	TRBJ1-1	TGTGCCAGCAGCCAAGGACAGACCACTGAAGCTTTCTTT	CASSQGQTTEAFF
NA	TRBV5-1	NA	TRBJ1-5	TGCGCCAGCAGCCTGACTAGTGGGATAAATCAGCCCCAGCATTTT	CASSLTSGINQPQHF
NA	TRBV2	once	TRBJ2-6	TGTGCCAGCGGGGGGTCTGGGGCCAACGTCCTGACTTTC	CASGGSGANVLTF
NA	TRBV19	few	TRBJ2-7	TGTGCCAGTAGTATGGTGAGGGACTCCTCCTACGAGCAGTACTTC	CASSMVRDSSYEQYF
NA	TRBV10-3	NA	TRBJ2-5	TGTGCCATCAAGCCAGGTGGGGAGGTAGAGACCCAGTACTTC	CAIKPGGEVETQYF
NA	TRBV9	NA	TRBJ2-5	TGTGCCAGCAGCCAGGACTCCTTCTATCAAGAGACCCAGTACTTC	CASSQDSFYQETQYF
TRBD2	TRBV4-2	NA	TRBJ2-2	TGTGCCAGCAGCCCCGCAACTAGCGACACCGGGGAGCTGTTTTTT	CASSPATSDTGELFF
NA	TRBV2	NA	TRBJ1-1	TGTGCCAGCAGGACAGACCTCAACACTGAAGCTTTCTTT	CASRTDLNTEAFF
TRBD1	TRBV19	NA	TRBJ1-5	TGTGCCAGCTCGGGACAGGTTAGCAATCAGCCCCAGCATTTT	CASSGQVSNQPQHF
TRBD1	TRBV18	few	TRBJ1-3	TGTGCCAGCTCACCAGGCAGGGGGACTGGAAACACCATATATTTT	CASSPGRGTGNTIYF
NA	TRBV2	NA	TRBJ1-5	TGTGCCAGCAGTGACGAGGTAATCGATCAGCCCCAGCATTTT	CASSDEVIDQPQHF
TRBD1	TRBV28	NA	TRBJ1-1	TGTGCCAGCAGTTTGTGGGGACAGGGCGTTAGTAAGGACACTGAAGCTTTCTTT	CASSLWGQGVSKDTEAFF
NA	TRBV4-2	NA	TRBJ2-7	TGTGCCAGCAGCCAACCCGGTACCTACGAGCAGTACTTC	CASSQPGTYEQYF
NA	TRBV9	NA	TRBJ1-2	TGTGCCAGCAGCGTAACCGATTCGGACAGTAACTATGGCTACACCTTC	CASSVTDSDSNYGYTF
NA	TRBV28	NA	TRBJ1-4	TGTGCCAGCAGTTCGGGGAGTACAACTAATGAAAAACTGTTTTTT	CASSSGSTTNEKLFF
TRBD1	TRBV5-4	NA	TRBJ1-2	TGTGCCAGCAGCCTGGGGAGAGGACAGGGGTTGTATGGCTACACCTTC	CASSLGRGQGLYGYTF
TRBD1	TRBV18	NA	TRBJ1-1	TGTGCCAGCTCACTATCGGACAGGGGGGCCTACACTGAAGCTTTCTTT	CASSLSDRGAYTEAFF
NA	TRBV5-6	NA	TRBJ2-7	TGTGCCAGCAGCTTAAGTAGGATGCGAGGACACGGAGACTACGAGCAGTACTTC	CASSLSRMRGHGDYEQYF
NA	TRBV7-3	NA	TRBJ1-1	TGTGCCAGCAGCCCTGATGGGGGCCTGAACACTGAAGCTTTCTTT	CASSPDGGLNTEAFF
TRBD1	TRBV7-2	NA	TRBJ1-5	TGTGCCAGCAGCTTTGGACAGGCCCTCAATCAGCCCCAGCATTTT	CASSFGQALNQPQHF
NA	TRBV7-2	NA	TRBJ2-7	TGTGCCAGCAGCTTAAGAGGAGGGAGCTGGGAGCAGTACTTC	CASSLRGGSWEQYF
NA	TRBV18	NA	TRBJ1-1	TGTGCCAGCTCACCACCGGGGCAGAGGAACACTGAAGCTTTCTTT	CASSPPGQRNTEAFF
TRBD2	TRBV7-2	NA	TRBJ2-5	TGTGCCAGCAGCTTAGGAACACTAGCGGGGGGCCGGGAGACCCAGTACTTC	CASSLGTLAGGRETQYF
NA	TRBV30	NA	TRBJ1-1	TGTGCCTGGCAAACGGGGACAATTGAAGCTTTCTTT	CAWQTGTIEAFF
NA	TRBV30	once	TRBJ1-2	TGTGCCTGGAGGGGATTAATACCGGGACATCCTGGCTACACCTTC	CAWRGLIPGHPGYTF
TRBD1	TRBV7-2	NA	TRBJ1-5	TGTGCCAGCAGCCCTGGACAGGGGGAGACCCAGCATTTT	CASSPGQGETQHF
NA	TRBV30	NA	TRBJ2-7	TGTGCCTGGAGTGAGGCGGGGTACGAGCAGTACTTC	CAWSEAGYEQYF
NA	TRBV5-4	NA	TRBJ1-2	TGTGCCAGCAGCCTTAACTATGGCTACACCTTC	CASSLNYGYTF
NA	TRBV4-1	NA	TRBJ2-7	TGCGCCAGCAGCCAAGAACCTCACAGCTCCTACGAGCAGTACTTC	CASSQEPHSSYEQYF
NA	TRBV7-9	NA	TRBJ1-6	TGTGCCAGCAGCTTAGTCGGAGCGGGGGGTTCACCCCTCCACTTT	CASSLVGAGGSPLHF
NA	TRBV19	NA	TRBJ1-1	TGTGCCAGTCGTGGAATAAGGGCGGGGGAAATGAACACTGAAGCTTTCTTT	CASRGIRAGEMNTEAFF
TRBD1	TRBV13	once	TRBJ2-1	TGTGCCAGCAGCTTGACAGGGGGCCCCAAGGGGGCGCGGGGGAATGAGCAGTTCTTC	CASSLTGGPKGARGNEQFF
NA	TRBV7-9	NA	TRBJ2-1	TGTGCCAGCAGCTGGGGACTGCGCTCCTACAATGAGCAGTTCTTC	CASSWGLRSYNEQFF
TRBD1	TRBV5-1	NA	TRBJ1-4	TGCGCCAGCAGCTTGCAGGGGGCGGGAGCTAATGAAAAACTGTTTTTT	CASSLQGAGANEKLFF
NA	TRBV30	NA	TRBJ2-1	TGTGCCCGAGATACCCCCGACACCAACTCCTACAATGAGCAGTTCTTC	CARDTPDTNSYNEQFF
NA	TRBV7-2	NA	TRBJ2-5	TGTGCCAGCAGCTTAGCTCGGGTGTACGGGACCCAGTACTTC	CASSLARVYGTQYF
TRBD1	TRBV13	NA	TRBJ1-2	TGTGCCAGCAGCTTAGAAGGGACAGACTTCTATGGCTACACCTTC	CASSLEGTDFYGYTF
NA	TRBV30	once	TRBJ2-7	TGTGCCTGGAGTGTGTGGGGGGGGCCCGGCGAGCAGTACTTC	CAWSVWGGPGEQYF
TRBD1	TRBV29-1	once	TRBJ2-7	TGCAGCGTTGCCCGGGACAGGGGGTACGAGCAGTACTTC	CSVARDRGYEQYF
NA	TRBV6-4	NA	TRBJ2-6	TGTGCCAGCAGTGCAGTCTCTGGGGCCAACGTCCTGACTTTC	CASSAVSGANVLTF
NA	TRBV5-1	NA	TRBJ1-2	TGCGCCAGCCGGGCCGAGACAGCTACTAACTATGGCTACACCTTC	CASRAETATNYGYTF
NA	TRBV5-6	NA	TRBJ2-2	TGTGCCAGCAGCTTGTCGGGGGACTGGGAGCTGTTTTTT	CASSLSGDWELFF
NA	TRBV19	NA	TRBJ2-5	TGTGCCAGTAGTATGGGACACTACCAAGAGACCCAGTACTTC	CASSMGHYQETQYF
TRBD1	TRBV2	NA	TRBJ1-1	TGTGCCAGCAGTGAAACAGGGGTAAACACTGAAGCTTTCTTT	CASSETGVNTEAFF
NA	TRBV7-9	NA	TRBJ2-5	TGTGCCAGCAGCTTAGAGGTAGCCCGGGAGACCCAGTACTTC	CASSLEVARETQYF
NA	TRBV28	NA	TRBJ1-2	TGTGCCAGCAGTTTACCGACAGTCTATGGCTACACCTTC	CASSLPTVYGYTF
NA	TRBV4-2	few	TRBJ1-1	TGTGCCAGCAGCCAAGGGACATCGATGAACACTGAAGCTTTCTTT	CASSQGTSMNTEAFF
NA	TRBV25-1	NA	TRBJ2-3	TGTGCCAGCAGGAGGAATCGCGAAGGCGCAGATACGCAGTATTTT	CASRRNREGADTQYF
NA	TRBV25-1	NA	TRBJ1-2	TGTGCCAGCAGTGCTGGTGTGGCTCTCGGCTACACCTTC	CASSAGVALGYTF
NA	TRBV29-1	NA	TRBJ2-7	TGCAGCGTTATCTACGTGACAGATGCCTACGAGCAGTACTTC	CSVIYVTDAYEQYF